This T cell receptor (beta chain) originates from a study of cytomegalovirus exposure and HLA in healthy donors. Study background: The 120 validation repertoires were reported in a later analysis to have been generated on the same platform as the roughly 700 first-cohort repertoires.

Assay used: immunoSEQ multiplex PCR; TCRdb lists only in-frame clones, some missing. Of 200,000 to 250,000 clones in the sample, around 90% were seen once. Trimming cost V 5 bases and J 0 bases, with 14 bases left between them. This CDR3 comprises 16 residues. Germline V CDR1 and CDR2: LNHNV, YYDKDF (reference sequence). The chain carries TRBV15 and TRBJ1-3; weak D call: TRBD1 (5 bases). Sequenced: PBMCs. The receptor comes from a woman aged 18-35 years in good health and CMV-seropositive. The CDR3 here is CATSDRRGNSGNTIYF. The CDR3 DNA reads as TGTGCCACCAGCGACAGAAGGGGAAACTCTGGAAACACCATATATTTT.